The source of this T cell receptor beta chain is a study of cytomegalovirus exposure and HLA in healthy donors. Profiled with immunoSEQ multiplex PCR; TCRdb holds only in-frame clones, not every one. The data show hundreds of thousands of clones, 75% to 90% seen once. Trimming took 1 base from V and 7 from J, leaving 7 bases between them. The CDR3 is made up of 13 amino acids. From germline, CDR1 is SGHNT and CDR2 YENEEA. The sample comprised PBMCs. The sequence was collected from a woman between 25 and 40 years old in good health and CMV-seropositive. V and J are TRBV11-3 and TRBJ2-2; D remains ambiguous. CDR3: CASSLVRVGELFF. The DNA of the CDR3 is TGTGCCAGCAGCTTAGTTCGCGTCGGGGAGCTGTTTTTT. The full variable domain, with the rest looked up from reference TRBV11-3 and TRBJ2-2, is EAGVVQSPRYKIIEKKQPVAFWCNPISGHNTLYWYLQNLGQGPELLIRYENEEAVDDSQLPKDRFSAERLKGVDSTLKIQPAELGDSAVYLCASSLVRVGELFFGEGSRLTVL.